These 26 T cell receptor beta chains were sequenced from one sample in a study of shared clonotypes between healthy human individuals. The method was immunoSEQ multiplex PCR; TCRdb's version includes in-frame clones alone and lacks a portion of them. The sample records 550,000 to 850,000 clones, less than 85% being singletons. The sample consisted of memory CD4+ T cells sorted from blood. Sample subset: CD45RA-negative fraction. These TCRs come from a woman aged 25 to 39 in good health.

V is TRBV28 and J is TRBJ2-5; 8 nucleotides match TRBD1. Germline loops: CDR1 MDHEN, CDR2 SYDVKM. The CDR3 covers 16 residues. The V segment lost 1 base and the J segment 1 base; nucleotides outside the gene matches: 5. CDR3 coding DNA: TGTGCCAGCAGTTTATCCCCAGGGGGCGGCCAAGAGACCCAGTACTTC. It specifies CASSLSPGGGQETQYF.

The rearrangement uses TRBV6-6 and TRBJ2-1; D remains ambiguous. The CDR3 covers 10 residues. V lost 2 bases to trimming and J lost 7 bases, with 0 bases between them. CDR1 and CDR2 from the germline V gene are MNHNY and SVGAGI (reference sequence). The CDR3 loop is CASSYNEQFF. CDR3 coding DNA: TGTGCCAGCAGTTACAATGAGCAGTTCTTC.

This clone has more than one count but fewer than ten. The rearrangement links TRBV28 to TRBJ1-4; possible D gene TRBD1, 5 bases. This CDR3 has 14 residues. Trimming cost V 6 bases and J 4 bases, with 12 bases left between them. CDR1 is MDHEN, CDR2 SYDVKM, per germline. The CDR3 sequence is CASRAGNLNEKLFF. CDR3 DNA: TGTGCCAGCAGAGCAGGGAACCTTAATGAAAAACTGTTTTTT.

This clone was recorded a few times. The V and J genes are TRBV5-6 and TRBJ2-4; 7 bases are shared with TRBD1. CDR1 SGHDT and CDR2 YYEEEE come from the germline V gene. Losses at the gene ends were 4 bases for V and 1 base for J; bases not matched to a gene: 5. CDR3 length: 15 residues. Here the CDR3 DNA reads TGTGCCAGCAGCCTGACGACAGGGGCCAAAAACATTCAGTACTTC. It is translated as CASSLTTGAKNIQYF.

This clone was found many times. The chain joins TRBV5-1 to TRBJ2-2; 8 nucleotides line up with TRBD2. In germline, CDR1 is SGHRS, CDR2 YFSETQ. This CDR3 contains 15 residues. Unmatched junction bases numbered 6, after V lost 4 bases and J lost 4 bases. The CDR3 region has the DNA TGCGCCAGCAGCCGGGAGGGGGTGAGCACCGGGGAGCTGTTTTTT. It translates to CASSREGVSTGELFF.

The chain uses TRBV4-2 and TRBJ2-1, with 13 bases fitting TRBD2. The CDR3 totals 16 residues. Trimming at V came to 0 bases and at J to 10 bases, leaving 6 bases not matched to a gene. The germline gives CDR1 LGHNA, CDR2 YNFKEQ. The CDR3 region is CASSQDWTSGGQEQFF. The CDR3 coding sequence is TGTGCCAGCAGCCAAGATTGGACTAGCGGGGGACAGGAGCAGTTCTTC.

This rearrangement joins TRBV19 to TRBJ1-2, with D possibly matching TRBD1 (5 bases). The CDR3 has 12 amino acids. Looked up from germline, CDR1 is LNHDA and CDR2 is SQIVND (reference sequence). Trimming removed 8 bases from V and 2 bases from J, with 9 bases in between. The CDR3 loop is CASWDWNYGYTF. CDR3 DNA sequence: TGTGCCAGTTGGGACTGGAACTATGGCTACACCTTC.

This clone appeared once. This chain joins TRBV2 and TRBJ1-4; no clear D gene. CDR1 and CDR2 from the germline V gene are SNHLY and FYNNEI. Trimming took off 4 bases at V and 8 bases at J, with 11 bases between the two ends. The CDR3 has 13 amino acids. The CDR3 sequence is CASSGQEEEKLFF. Written as DNA, the CDR3 is TGTGCCAGCAGTGGGCAGGAGGAAGAAAAACTGTTTTTT.

Comment on this clone: A much larger clone lies a single base off, so this may be a read error. The chain couples TRBV7-3 to TRBJ2-7; 10 positions match TRBD1. The end of the DNA aligns better with TRBJ2-1, so the J call may be wrong. Germline V gene lookup returns CDR1 SGHTA and CDR2 FQGTGA. The CDR3 length is 15 residues. In nucleotides, the CDR3 is TGTGCCAGCAGCCCCGGGACAGGGGCGACTGGTGAGCAGTTCTTC. Encoded protein: CASSPGTGATGEQFF.

This clone was seen a handful of times. The J gene is TRBJ2-7, the V gene TRBV7-3; weak D call: TRBD2 (6 bases). This CDR3 has 15 residues. V lost 5 bases and J lost 0, with 14 bases in between. Germline-derived CDR1 and CDR2 are SGHTA and FQGTGA. The CDR3 DNA sequence: TGTGCCAGCAGCGCACAAGCGGGCCTCTCCTACGAGCAGTACTTC. Encoded protein: CASSAQAGLSYEQYF. Drawing the rest from reference TRBV7-3 and TRBJ2-7, the complete variable domain is GAGVSQTPSNKVTEKGKYVELRCDPISGHTALYWYRQSLGQGPEFLIYFQGTGAADDSGLPNDRFFAVRPEGSVSTLKIQRTERGDSAVYLCASSAQAGLSYEQYFGPGTRLTVT.

The chain recombines TRBV5-4 with TRBJ2-1; 11 nucleotides align to TRBD2. Trimming removed 4 bases from V and 2 bases from J; junction bases left unmatched: 8. The germline V gene encodes CDR1 SGHNT and CDR2 YYREEE (reference sequence). The CDR3 runs to 17 residues. The DNA of the CDR3 is TGTGCCAGCAGCCAAGGTTTAGCGGGAGGGGCCTACAATGAGCAGTTCTTC. Its translation is CASSQGLAGGAYNEQFF.

As for this clone: At the DNA level, this CDR3 is encoded by other sequences in the same sample as well. The chain carries TRBV2 and TRBJ2-1; D remains unclear. Germline CDR1 and CDR2: SNHLY and FYNNEI. Trimming shortened V by 6 bases and J by 0 bases, and 9 bases separated the two germline ends. The CDR3 covers 14 residues. The CDR3 DNA sequence: TGTGCCAGCAGCGGACCACTCTCCTACAATGAGCAGTTCTTC. Its protein is CASSGPLSYNEQFF.

This clone turned up a few times. This sequence joins TRBV6-5 and TRBJ1-2; D might be TRBD1 (5 bases). Germline lookup yields CDR1 MNHEY and CDR2 SVGAGI. The CDR3 runs to 15 residues. Deletions cut 2 bases from V and 3 bases from J, with 13 bases between. The CDR3 sequence is CASSYLGGADYGYTF. Here the CDR3 DNA reads TGTGCCAGCAGTTACCTCGGTGGGGCGGACTATGGCTACACCTTC.

V gene TRBV29-1 combines with J gene TRBJ2-1, with 10 nucleotides matching TRBD1. From germline, CDR1 is SQVTM and CDR2 ANQGSEA. Trimming took 7 bases from V and 8 from J; bases not matched to a gene: 2. This CDR3 has 11 residues. CDR3 loop: CSGDRGHEQFF. The CDR3 bases are TGCAGCGGGGACAGGGGACATGAGCAGTTCTTC.

This rearrangement joins TRBV11-3 to TRBJ2-7; 7 bases match TRBD2. The CDR3 is 13 residues long. V shed 1 base, J shed 6 bases, and the junction held 3 bases outside the gene matches. Germline CDR1 SGHNT, CDR2 YENEEA. Here the CDR3 reads CASSLGPGGEQYF. CDR3 coding DNA: TGTGCCAGCAGCTTAGGTCCGGGGGGCGAGCAGTACTTC.

Concerning this clone: The DNA is left out, because the CDR3 cannot be placed on it with certainty; the CDR3 is given as TCRdb lists it. The chain carries TRBV12-1 and TRBJ1-2. TRBV12-1 is flagged as a pseudogene. The CDR3 length is 14 residues, termini included. The CDR3 here is CASSFGKGSGGYTF.

This clone was counted only a few times. The gene calls are TRBV28 and TRBJ2-1, with 8 bases that match TRBD2. Germline V CDR1 and CDR2: MDHEN, SYDVKM. CDR3 length: 16 residues. Trimming at V came to 2 bases and at J to 5 bases, leaving 8 bases not matched to a gene. CDR3 loop: CASSLLGLEDHNEQFF. Here the CDR3 DNA reads TGTGCCAGCAGTTTACTGGGACTAGAAGACCACAATGAGCAGTTCTTC.

The V call is TRBV4-1, the J call TRBJ1-5; TRBD1 matches 7 bases. The CDR3 loop spans 15 amino acids. Trimming at V came to 2 bases and at J to 2 bases, leaving 3 bases not matched to a gene. The germline CDR1 and CDR2 sequences are MGHRA and YSYEKL. CDR3 DNA: TGCGCCAGCAGCCAATACAGGGGAGGCAATCAGCCCCAGCATTTT. It is translated as CASSQYRGGNQPQHF.

The chain has TRBV19 and TRBJ1-5, with D unclear. The V end lost 5 bases, the J end lost 11 bases, and 16 bases lay between the germline ends. The CDR3 totals 13 residues. Germline CDR1 LNHDA, CDR2 SQIVND (reference sequence). The CDR3 DNA sequence: TGTGCCAGTAGTCCTCAAGTGAAAGAGTCCCAGCATTTT. This gives the protein CASSPQVKESQHF.

The V gene is TRBV5-1, the J gene TRBJ2-2; 11 nucleotides match TRBD2. V lost 0 bases, J lost 3 bases, and 1 base stayed unmatched. In germline, CDR1 is SGHRS, CDR2 YFSETQ. The CDR3 sequence is 16 residues long. CDR3 nucleotide sequence: TGCGCCAGCAGCTTGGCTAGCGGGAGGTACACCGGGGAGCTGTTTTTT. Translating it yields CASSLASGRYTGELFF.

The chain employs TRBV5-4 and TRBJ1-2; the match to TRBD1 covers 10 bases. V shed 4 bases and J 4 bases; nucleotides not matched to a gene: 13. Germline assignment: CDR1 SGHNT and CDR2 YYREEE (reference sequence). The CDR3 runs 17 residues. The CDR3 here is CASSPGAGQGVVYGYTF. The CDR3 DNA is TGTGCCAGCAGCCCGGGGGCTGGACAGGGGGTCGTCTATGGCTACACCTTC.

V usage is TRBV7-9 and J usage is TRBJ2-7, with TRBD2 matching 9 bases. The CDR3 extends over 14 amino acids. J lost 5 bases, V lost 3 bases, and 5 bases had no gene match. Germline V gene sequence: CDR1 SEHNR, CDR2 FQNEAQ (reference sequence). CDR3 nucleotides: TGTGCCAGCAGCTTGGGACTAGCCAACGACGAGCAGTACTTC. Translation gives CASSLGLANDEQYF.

Concerning this clone: This specimen includes other DNA sequences encoding the same CDR3. This chain's CDR3 is CSASGQETQYF. Written as DNA, the CDR3 is TGCAGTGCTAGCGGTCAAGAGACCCAGTACTTC. The chain couples TRBV20-1 to TRBJ2-5, with D uncertain. Germline V gene data show CDR1 as DFQATT and CDR2 as SNEGSKA (reference sequence). V was trimmed by 3 bases and J by 2 bases, leaving 4 bases between them. This CDR3 contains 11 residues.

This clone was counted many times. The V and J genes are TRBV29-1 and TRBJ1-1; 7 positions agree with TRBD1. V lost 6 bases to trimming and J lost 1 base; unmatched junction nucleotides: 8. Germline values: CDR1 SQVTM, CDR2 ANQGSEA. The CDR3 covers 14 residues. The CDR3 region is CSVHHRGGNTEAFF. In DNA, the CDR3 is TGCAGCGTCCATCACAGGGGCGGGAACACTGAAGCTTTCTTT.

The V gene is TRBV5-1, the J gene TRBJ1-5; TRBD1 agrees at 10 bases. Germline CDR1 and CDR2: SGHRS and YFSETQ. The CDR3 runs to 15 residues. J lost 5 bases, V lost 4 bases, and 6 bases had no gene match. This CDR3 is CASSEGGQGYQPQHF. The CDR3 DNA reads as TGCGCCAGCAGCGAAGGGGGACAGGGGTATCAGCCCCAGCATTTT.

The chain uses TRBV5-1 and TRBJ2-3, with 10 bases that match TRBD2. V gave up 1 base and J gave up 2 bases; unmatched junction bases: 4. CDR1 and CDR2 from the germline V gene are SGHRS and YFSETQ. CDR3 length: 16 residues. The CDR3 nucleotides read TGCGCCAGCAGCTTGACTAGCGGGGTAAACACAGATACGCAGTATTTT. It yields the protein CASSLTSGVNTDTQYF.